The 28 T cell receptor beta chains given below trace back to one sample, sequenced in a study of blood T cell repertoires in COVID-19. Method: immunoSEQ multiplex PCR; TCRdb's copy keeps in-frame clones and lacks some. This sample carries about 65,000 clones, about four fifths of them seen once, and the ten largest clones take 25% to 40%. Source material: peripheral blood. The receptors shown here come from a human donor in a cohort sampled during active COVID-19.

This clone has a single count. The CDR3 is CASPSRGTGELFF. Here the CDR3 DNA reads TGTGCCAGCCCGTCTCGGGGAACCGGGGAGCTGTTTTTT. This chain joins TRBV28 and TRBJ2-2; TRBD2 might be the D (5 bases). V was shortened by 8 bases and J by 5 bases, with 12 bases between the two germline ends. This CDR3 is built from 13 residues. Germline V gene sequence: CDR1 MDHEN, CDR2 SYDVKM.

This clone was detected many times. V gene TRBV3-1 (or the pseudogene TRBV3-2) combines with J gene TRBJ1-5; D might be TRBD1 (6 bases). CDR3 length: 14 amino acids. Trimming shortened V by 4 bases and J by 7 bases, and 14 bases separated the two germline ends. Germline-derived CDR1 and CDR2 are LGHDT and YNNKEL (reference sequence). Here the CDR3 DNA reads TGTGCCAGCAGCCTAACACAGGGAAGGCAGCCCCAGCATTTT. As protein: CASSLTQGRQPQHF.

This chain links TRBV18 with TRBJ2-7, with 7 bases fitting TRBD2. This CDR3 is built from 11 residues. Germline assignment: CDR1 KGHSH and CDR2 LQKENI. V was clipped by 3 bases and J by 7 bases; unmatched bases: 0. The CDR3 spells CASSPGGEQYF. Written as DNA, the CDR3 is TGTGCCAGCTCACCGGGGGGGGAGCAGTACTTC.

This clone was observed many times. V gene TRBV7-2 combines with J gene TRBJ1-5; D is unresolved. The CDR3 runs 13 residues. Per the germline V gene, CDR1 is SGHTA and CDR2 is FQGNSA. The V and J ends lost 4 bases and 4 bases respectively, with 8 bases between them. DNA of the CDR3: TGTGCCAGCAGCTCAGGACTTAATCAGCCCCAGCATTTT. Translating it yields CASSSGLNQPQHF.

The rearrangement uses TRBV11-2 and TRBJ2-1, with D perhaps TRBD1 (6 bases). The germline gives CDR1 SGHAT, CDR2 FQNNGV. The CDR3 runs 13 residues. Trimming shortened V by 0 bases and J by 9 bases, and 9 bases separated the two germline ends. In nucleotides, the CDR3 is TGTGCCAGCAGCTTAGAACTAGGGGGTGAGCAGTTCTTC. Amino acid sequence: CASSLELGGEQFF.

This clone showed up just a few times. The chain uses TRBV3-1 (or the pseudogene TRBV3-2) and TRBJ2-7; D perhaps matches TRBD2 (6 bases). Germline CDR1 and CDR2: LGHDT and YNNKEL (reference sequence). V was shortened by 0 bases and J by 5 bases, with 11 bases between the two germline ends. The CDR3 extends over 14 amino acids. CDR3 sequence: CASSQDPGRNEQYF. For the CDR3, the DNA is TGTGCCAGCAGCCAAGACCCGGGGAGGAACGAGCAGTACTTC.

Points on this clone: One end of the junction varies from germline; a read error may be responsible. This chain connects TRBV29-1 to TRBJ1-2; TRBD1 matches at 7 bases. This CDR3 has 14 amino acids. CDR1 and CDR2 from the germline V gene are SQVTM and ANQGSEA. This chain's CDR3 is CSVKETGIYYGYTF. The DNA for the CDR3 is TGCAGCGTTAAAGAGACAGGGATCTACTATGGCTACACCTTC.

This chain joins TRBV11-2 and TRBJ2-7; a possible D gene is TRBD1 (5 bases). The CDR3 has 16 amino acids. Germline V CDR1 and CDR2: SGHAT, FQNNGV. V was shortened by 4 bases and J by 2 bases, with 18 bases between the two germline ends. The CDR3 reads CASSSPLRGNPYEQYF. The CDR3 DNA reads TGTGCCAGCAGCTCCCCCCTTAGGGGAAATCCCTACGAGCAGTACTTC.

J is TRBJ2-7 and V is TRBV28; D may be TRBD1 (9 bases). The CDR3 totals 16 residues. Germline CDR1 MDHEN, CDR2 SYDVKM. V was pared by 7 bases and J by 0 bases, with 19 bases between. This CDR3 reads CASTLSGTGPSYEQYF. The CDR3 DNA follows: TGTGCCAGCACCCTTAGCGGGACAGGGCCCTCCTACGAGCAGTACTTC.

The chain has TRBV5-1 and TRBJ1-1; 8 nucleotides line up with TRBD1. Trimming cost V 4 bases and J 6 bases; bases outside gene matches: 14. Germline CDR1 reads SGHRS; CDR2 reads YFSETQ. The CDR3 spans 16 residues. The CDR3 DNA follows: TGCGCCAGCAGCCGGACAGGGTTAGAGTTAAAGTCTGAAGCTTTCTTT. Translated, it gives CASSRTGLELKSEAFF.

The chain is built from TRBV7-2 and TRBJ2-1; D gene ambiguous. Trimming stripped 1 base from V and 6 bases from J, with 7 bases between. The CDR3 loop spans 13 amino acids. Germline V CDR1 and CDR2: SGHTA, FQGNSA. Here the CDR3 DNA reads TGTGCCAGCAGCTTAGGCCAGGCCAATGAGCAGTTCTTC. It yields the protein CASSLGQANEQFF.

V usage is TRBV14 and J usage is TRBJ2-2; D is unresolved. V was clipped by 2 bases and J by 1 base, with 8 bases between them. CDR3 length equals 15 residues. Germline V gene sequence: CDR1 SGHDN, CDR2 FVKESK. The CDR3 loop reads CASSQKQWNTGELFF. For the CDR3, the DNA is TGTGCCAGCAGCCAAAAACAGTGGAACACCGGGGAGCTGTTTTTT.

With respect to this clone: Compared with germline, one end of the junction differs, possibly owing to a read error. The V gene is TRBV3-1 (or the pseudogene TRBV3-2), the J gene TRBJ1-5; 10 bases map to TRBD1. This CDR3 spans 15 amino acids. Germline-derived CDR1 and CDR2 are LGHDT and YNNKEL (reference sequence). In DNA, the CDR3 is TGTGCCGGCAGCCTGGGACAGGGGAACAATCAGCCCCAGCATTTT. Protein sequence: CAGSLGQGNNQPQHF.

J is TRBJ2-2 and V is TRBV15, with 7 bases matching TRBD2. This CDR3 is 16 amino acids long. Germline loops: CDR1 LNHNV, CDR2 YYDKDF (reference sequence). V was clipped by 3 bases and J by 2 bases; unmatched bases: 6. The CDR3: CATSRGGTVNTGELFF. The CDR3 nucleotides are TGTGCCACCAGCAGGGGGGGGACGGTCAACACCGGGGAGCTGTTTTTT. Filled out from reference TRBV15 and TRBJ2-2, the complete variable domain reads DAMVIQNPRYQVTQFGKPVTLSCSQTLNHNVMYWYQQKSSQAPKLLFHYYDKDFNNEADTPDNFQSRRPNTSFCFLDIRSPGLGDTAMYLCATSRGGTVNTGELFFGEGSRLTVL.

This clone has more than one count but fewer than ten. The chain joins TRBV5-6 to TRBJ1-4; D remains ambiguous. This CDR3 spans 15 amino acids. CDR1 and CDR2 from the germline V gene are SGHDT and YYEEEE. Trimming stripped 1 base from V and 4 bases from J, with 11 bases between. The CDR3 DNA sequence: TGTGCCAGCAGCTTGTGGGCCAGGCTTAATGAAAAACTGTTTTTT. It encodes CASSLWARLNEKLFF.

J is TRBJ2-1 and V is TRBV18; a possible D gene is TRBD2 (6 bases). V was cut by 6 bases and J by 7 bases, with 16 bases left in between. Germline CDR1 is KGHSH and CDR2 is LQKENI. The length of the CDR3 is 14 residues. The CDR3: CASSTGGRINEQFF. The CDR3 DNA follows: TGTGCCAGCTCCACCGGGGGACGGATTAATGAGCAGTTCTTC.

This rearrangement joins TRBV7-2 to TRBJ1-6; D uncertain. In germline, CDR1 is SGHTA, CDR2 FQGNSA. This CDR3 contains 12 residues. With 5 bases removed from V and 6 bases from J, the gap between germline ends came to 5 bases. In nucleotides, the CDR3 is TGTGCCAGCAGCCTTTTTAATTCACCCCTCCACTTT. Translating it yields CASSLFNSPLHF.

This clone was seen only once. CDR3 in DNA: TGTGCCAGCACCTTCCGACAGGGCTATACTGAAGCTTTCTTT. This codes for CASTFRQGYTEAFF. The V call is TRBV2, the J call TRBJ1-1; TRBD1 agrees at 7 bases. V lost 7 bases, J lost 5 bases, and 10 bases stayed unmatched. Germline V gives CDR1 SNHLY, CDR2 FYNNEI. The CDR3 length is 14 residues.

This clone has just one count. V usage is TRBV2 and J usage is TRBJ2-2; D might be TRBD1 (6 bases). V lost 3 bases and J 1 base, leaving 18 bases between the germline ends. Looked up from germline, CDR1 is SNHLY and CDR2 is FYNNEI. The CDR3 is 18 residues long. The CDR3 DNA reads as TGTGCCAGCAGTGACCTTCCGCGACGGGGACAGAACACCGGGGAGCTGTTTTTT. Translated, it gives CASSDLPRRGQNTGELFF.

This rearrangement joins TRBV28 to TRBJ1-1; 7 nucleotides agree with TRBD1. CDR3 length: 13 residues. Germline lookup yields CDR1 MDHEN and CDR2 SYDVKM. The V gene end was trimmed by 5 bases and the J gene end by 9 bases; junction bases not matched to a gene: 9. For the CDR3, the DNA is TGTGCCAGCAGTCAGAGGGGGCTGACCCAAGCTTTCTTT. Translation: CASSQRGLTQAFF.

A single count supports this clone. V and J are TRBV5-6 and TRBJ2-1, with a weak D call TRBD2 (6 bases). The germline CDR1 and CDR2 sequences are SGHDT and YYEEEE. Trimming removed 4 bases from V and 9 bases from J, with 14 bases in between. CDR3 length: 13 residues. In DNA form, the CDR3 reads TGTGCCAGCAGCCCCACCGGGGGAAGTGAGCAGTTCTTC. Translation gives CASSPTGGSEQFF. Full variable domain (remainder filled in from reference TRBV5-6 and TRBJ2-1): DAGVTQSPTHLIKTRGQQVTLRCSPKSGHDTVSWYQQALGQGPQFIFQYYEEEERQRGNFPDRFSGHQFPNYSSELNVNALLLGDSALYLCASSPTGGSEQFFGPGTRLTVL.

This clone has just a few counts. The CDR3 nucleotides read TGTGCCAGCAGCCTCCGACAGGAGGGCAATCAGCCCCAGCATTTT. As protein: CASSLRQEGNQPQHF. The gene calls are TRBV6-6 and TRBJ1-5, with a tentative D call TRBD1 (6 bases). Germline values: CDR1 MNHNY, CDR2 SVGAGI (reference sequence). Trimming stripped 6 bases from V and 2 bases from J, with 14 bases between. The CDR3 length is 15 residues.

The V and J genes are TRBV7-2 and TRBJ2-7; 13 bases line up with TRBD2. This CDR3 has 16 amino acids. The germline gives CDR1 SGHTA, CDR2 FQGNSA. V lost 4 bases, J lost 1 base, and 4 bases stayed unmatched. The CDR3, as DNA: TGTGCCAGCAGCTGGACTAGCGGGGGTATGTCCTACGAGCAGTACTTC. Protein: CASSWTSGGMSYEQYF.

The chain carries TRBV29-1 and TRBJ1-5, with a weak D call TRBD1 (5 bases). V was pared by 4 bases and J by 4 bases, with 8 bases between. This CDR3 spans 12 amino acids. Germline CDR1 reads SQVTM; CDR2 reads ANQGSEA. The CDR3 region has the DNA TGCAGCGTTGGAGACAGTAATCAGCCCCAGCATTTT. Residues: CSVGDSNQPQHF.

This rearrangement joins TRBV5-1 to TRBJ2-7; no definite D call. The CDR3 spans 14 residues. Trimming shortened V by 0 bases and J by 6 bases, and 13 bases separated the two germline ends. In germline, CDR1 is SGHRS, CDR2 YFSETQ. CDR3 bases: TGCGCCAGCAGCTTGGACCTGACTTCATCCGAGCAGTACTTC. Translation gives CASSLDLTSSEQYF.

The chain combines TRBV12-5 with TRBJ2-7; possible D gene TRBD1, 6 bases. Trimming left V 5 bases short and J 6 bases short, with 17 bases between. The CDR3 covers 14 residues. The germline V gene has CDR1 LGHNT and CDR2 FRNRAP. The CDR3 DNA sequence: TGTGCTAGTGGTAGCCGACAGGTAGGTGGCGAGCAGTACTTC. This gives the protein CASGSRQVGGEQYF.

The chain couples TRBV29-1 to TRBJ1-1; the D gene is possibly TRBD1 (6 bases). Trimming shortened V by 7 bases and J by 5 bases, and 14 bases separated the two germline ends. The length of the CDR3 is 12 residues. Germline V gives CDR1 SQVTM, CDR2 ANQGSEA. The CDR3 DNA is TGCAGCGCAGGATGGGGGCGGACTGAAGCTTTCTTT. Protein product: CSAGWGRTEAFF.

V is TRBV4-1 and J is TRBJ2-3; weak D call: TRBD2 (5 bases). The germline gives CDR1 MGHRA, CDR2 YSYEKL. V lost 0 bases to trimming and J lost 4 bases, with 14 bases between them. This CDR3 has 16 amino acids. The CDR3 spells CASSQDLRAGADTQYF. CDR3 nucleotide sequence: TGCGCCAGCAGCCAAGATCTCCGTGCCGGGGCAGATACGCAGTATTTT.